The rows below give T cell receptor beta chains drawn from one sample of a study of blood T cell repertoires in COVID-19. This table comes from immunoSEQ multiplex PCR, and its TCRdb copy is limited to in-frame clones, with some not included. The sample contains approximately 170,000 clones, around four fifths of which appear only once. The sample comprised PBMCs or T cells enriched from blood (not recorded which). These receptors originate from a woman in her forties or fifties who had recovered from COVID-19. CDR3s include the opening cysteine and the closing phenylalanine or tryptophan. A D gene is named only where the DNA matches it firmly. The size entry is marked missing in some rows and otherwise reads once, few, many or a size class.

NA,TRBD1,TRBV5-1,TRBJ1-1,CASTSTGVNTEAFF,TGCGCCAGCACCTCGACAGGGGTGAACACTGAAGCTTTCTTT
NA,TRBD2,TRBV19,TRBJ2-6,CASSPAGGAGANVLTF,TGTGCCAGTAGTCCCGCGGGGGGCGCTGGGGCCAACGTCCTGACTTTC
NA,NA,TRBV6-5,TRBJ1-2,CASTRGHEGTF,TGTGCCAGCACCCGAGGGCACGAGGGCACCTTC
once,NA,TRBV12-5,TRBJ2-3,CASGLGRVADTQYF,TGTGCTAGTGGTTTGGGCAGGGTAGCAGATACGCAGTATTTT
NA,NA,TRBV2,TRBJ2-7,CASRAYDISYEQYF,TGTGCCAGCAGGGCTTATGACATCTCCTACGAGCAGTACTTC
NA,NA,TRBV28,TRBJ1-5,CASIPSTGHLSNQPQHF,TGTGCCAGCATCCCTTCCACGGGACACCTTAGCAATCAGCCCCAGCATTTT
NA,NA,TRBV29-1,TRBJ1-5,CSVTRGSGENQPQHF,TGCAGCGTTACCCGAGGTAGCGGGGAAAATCAGCCCCAGCATTTT
NA,NA,TRBV11-3,TRBJ2-7,CASSPTTTYEQYF,TGTGCCAGCAGCCCGACAACCACCTACGAGCAGTACTTC
once,NA,TRBV19,TRBJ1-5,CASSRITGMNNQPQHF,TGTGCCAGTTCACGAATCACAGGGATGAACAATCAGCCCCAGCATTTT
NA,TRBD1,TRBV7-6,TRBJ2-2,CASSLFMEGQGDLRNTGELFF,TGTGCCAGCAGCCTCTTTATGGAGGGACAGGGGGATTTACGGAACACCGGGGAGCTGTTTTTT
NA,NA,TRBV10-3,TRBJ2-2,CAPRIGSPTGELFF,TGTGCCCCCAGGATTGGTTCACCGACCGGGGAGCTGTTTTTT
NA,TRBD1,TRBV6-1,TRBJ1-1,CASREGTGWWTEAFF,TGTGCCAGCAGGGAAGGGACAGGGTGGTGGACTGAAGCTTTCTTT
NA,TRBD2,TRBV9,TRBJ2-1,CASSVESGTYNEQFF,TGTGCCAGCAGCGTAGAGAGCGGGACCTACAATGAGCAGTTCTTC
NA,NA,TRBV7-8,TRBJ1-4,CASSLESVNRGGKLFF,TGTGCCAGCAGCTTAGAGTCAGTAAATCGTGGCGGAAAACTGTTTTTT
NA,NA,TRBV7-8,TRBJ2-7,CASSPTTTRYEQYF,TGTGCCAGCAGCCCAACGACTACCCGCTACGAGCAGTACTTC
NA,NA,TRBV19,TRBJ1-5,CASSPLSGLSNQPQHF,TGTGCCAGTAGTCCCCTATCTGGGCTCAGCAATCAGCCCCAGCATTTT
NA,TRBD1,TRBV6-5,TRBJ1-4,CASSYSGRGLEKLFF,TGTGCCAGCAGTTACTCGGGCAGGGGGCTTGAAAAACTGTTTTTT
NA,NA,TRBV27,TRBJ2-7,CASSFRQVGSSEQYF,TGTGCCAGCAGTTTCAGACAGGTGGGGAGCTCCGAGCAGTACTTC
NA,NA,TRBV11-1,TRBJ1-3,CASSFSDGGSGNTIYF,TGTGCCAGCAGCTTCTCGGACGGGGGCTCTGGAAACACCATATATTTT
NA,TRBD1,TRBV10-3,TRBJ2-1,CAITRQGAYNEQFF,TGTGCCATCACGAGACAGGGGGCCTACAATGAGCAGTTCTTC
NA,TRBD2,TRBV24-1,TRBJ2-1,CATSARTSGGSYNEQFF,TGTGCCACCAGTGCCCGGACTAGCGGGGGGTCCTACAATGAGCAGTTCTTC
NA,TRBD1,TRBV2,TRBJ1-5,CASSIQGTYQPQHF,TGTGCCAGCAGTATACAGGGGACGTATCAGCCCCAGCATTTT
NA,NA,TRBV12-3/TRBV12-4,TRBJ1-2,CASSLDSYGYTF,TGTGCCAGCAGTTTAGATAGCTATGGCTACACCTTC
NA,TRBD1,TRBV11-3,TRBJ1-3,CASKRTGTSGNTIYF,TGTGCCAGCAAGAGGACAGGTACCTCTGGAAACACCATATATTTT